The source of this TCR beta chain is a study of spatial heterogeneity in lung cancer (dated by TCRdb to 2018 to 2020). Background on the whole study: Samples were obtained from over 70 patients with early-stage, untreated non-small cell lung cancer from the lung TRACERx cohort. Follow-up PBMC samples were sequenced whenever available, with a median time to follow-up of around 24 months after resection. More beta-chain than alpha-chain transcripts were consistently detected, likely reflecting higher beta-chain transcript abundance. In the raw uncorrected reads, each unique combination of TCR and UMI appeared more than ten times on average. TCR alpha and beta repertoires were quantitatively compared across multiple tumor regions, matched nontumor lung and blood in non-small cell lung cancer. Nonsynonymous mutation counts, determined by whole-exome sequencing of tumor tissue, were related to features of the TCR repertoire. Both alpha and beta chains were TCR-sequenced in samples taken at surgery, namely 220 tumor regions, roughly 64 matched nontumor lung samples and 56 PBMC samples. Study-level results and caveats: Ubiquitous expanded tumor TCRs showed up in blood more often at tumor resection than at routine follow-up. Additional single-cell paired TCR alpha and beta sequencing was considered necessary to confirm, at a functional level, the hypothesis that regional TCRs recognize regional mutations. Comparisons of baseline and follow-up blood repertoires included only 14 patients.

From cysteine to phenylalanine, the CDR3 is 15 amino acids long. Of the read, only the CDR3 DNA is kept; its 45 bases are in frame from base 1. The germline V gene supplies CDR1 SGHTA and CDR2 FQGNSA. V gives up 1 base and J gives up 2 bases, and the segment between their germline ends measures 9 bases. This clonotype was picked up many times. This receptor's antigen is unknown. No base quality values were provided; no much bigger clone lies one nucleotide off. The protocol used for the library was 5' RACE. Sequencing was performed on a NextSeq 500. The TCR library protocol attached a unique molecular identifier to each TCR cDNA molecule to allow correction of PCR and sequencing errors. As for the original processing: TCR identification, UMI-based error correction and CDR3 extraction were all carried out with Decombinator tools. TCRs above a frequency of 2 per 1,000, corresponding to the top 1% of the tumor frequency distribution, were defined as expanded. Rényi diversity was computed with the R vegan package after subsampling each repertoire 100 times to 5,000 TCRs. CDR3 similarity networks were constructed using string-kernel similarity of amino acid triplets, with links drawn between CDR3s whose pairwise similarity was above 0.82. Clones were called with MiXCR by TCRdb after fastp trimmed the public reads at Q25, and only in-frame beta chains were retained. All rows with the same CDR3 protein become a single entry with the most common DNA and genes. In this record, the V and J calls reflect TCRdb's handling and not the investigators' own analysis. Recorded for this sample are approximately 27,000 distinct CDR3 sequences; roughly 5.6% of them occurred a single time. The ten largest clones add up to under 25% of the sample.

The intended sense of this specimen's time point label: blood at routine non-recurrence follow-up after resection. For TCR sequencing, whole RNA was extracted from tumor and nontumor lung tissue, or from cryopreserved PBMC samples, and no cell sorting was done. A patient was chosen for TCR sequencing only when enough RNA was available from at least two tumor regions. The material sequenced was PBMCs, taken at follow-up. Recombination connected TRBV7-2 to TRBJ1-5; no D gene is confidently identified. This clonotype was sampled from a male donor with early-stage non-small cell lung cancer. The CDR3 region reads CASSLDTQRNQPQHF. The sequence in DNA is TGTGCCAGCAGCTTAGACACACAGCGCAATCAGCCCCAGCATTTT.